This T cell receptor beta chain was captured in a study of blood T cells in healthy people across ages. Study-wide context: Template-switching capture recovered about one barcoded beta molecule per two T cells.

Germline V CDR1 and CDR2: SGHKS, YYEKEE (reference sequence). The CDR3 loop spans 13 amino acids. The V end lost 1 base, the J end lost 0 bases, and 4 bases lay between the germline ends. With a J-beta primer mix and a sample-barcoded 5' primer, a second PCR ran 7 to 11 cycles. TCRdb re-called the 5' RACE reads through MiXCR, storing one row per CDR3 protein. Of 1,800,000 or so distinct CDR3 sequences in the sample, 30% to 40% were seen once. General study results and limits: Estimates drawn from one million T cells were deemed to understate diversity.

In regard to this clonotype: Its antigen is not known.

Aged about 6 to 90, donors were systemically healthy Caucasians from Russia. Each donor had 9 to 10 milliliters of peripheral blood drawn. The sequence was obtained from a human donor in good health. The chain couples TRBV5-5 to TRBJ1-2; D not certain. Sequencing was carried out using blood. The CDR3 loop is CASSLFANYGYTF. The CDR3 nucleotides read TGTGCCAGCAGCTTGTTTGCTAACTATGGCTACACCTTC.